Presented here are 15 T cell receptor beta chains from one specimen sequenced in a study of OX40 agonist ivuxolimab in advanced cancers. Preparation of the library involved the immunoSEQ multiplex PCR assay. The immuneACCESS repertoire file appears here via TCRdb, limited to in-frame rearrangements. These files lack a portion of the clones; in checked studies, under half of the deficit traces to unresolved V genes, and the cause of the others is not known. This sample holds 100,000 to 150,000 clones; just under 95% were observed only once. The top ten clones comprise under 0.95% of the sample. Here the sequenced sample was CD4+ or CD8+ T cells sorted from blood, taken in a trial of the OX40 agonist ivuxolimab. The receptors were sampled from an adult with an advanced solid tumor such as melanoma, head and neck, liver or kidney cancer.

The chain carries TRBV21-1 and TRBJ2-7; the table gives TRBD2 as D, unverified against the DNA. TRBV21-1 represents a pseudogene. This CDR3 spans 15 amino acids. The CDR3 region is CASSKSGMFSYEQYF. The CDR3 coding sequence is TGTGCCAGCAGCAAATCCGGGATGTTCTCCTACGAGCAGTACTTC.

This rearrangement joins TRBV5-1 to TRBJ2-2, with 8 bases identical to TRBD2. The CDR3 is 15 amino acids. CDR1 and CDR2 from the germline V gene are SGHRS and YFSETQ. The V gene end was trimmed by 4 bases and the J gene end by 6 bases; junction bases not matched to a gene: 8. The CDR3 nucleotides are TGCGCCAGCAGCCCAAGCGGGAGAGATGCCGGGGAGCTGTTTTTT. This gives the protein CASSPSGRDAGELFF.

The rearrangement uses TRBV27 and TRBJ2-1, with a possible D match to TRBD2 (6 bases). Deletions cut 0 bases from V and 1 base from J, with 10 bases between. This CDR3 is built from 16 residues. Per the germline V gene, CDR1 is MNHEY and CDR2 is SMNVEV (reference sequence). CDR3 sequence: CASSLSRRVSYNEQFF. Written as DNA, the CDR3 is TGTGCCAGCAGTTTATCCCGGAGGGTATCCTACAATGAGCAGTTCTTC.

The V gene is TRBV14, the J gene TRBJ1-1; D might be TRBD1 (5 bases). This CDR3 has 18 residues. Looked up from germline, CDR1 is SGHDN and CDR2 is FVKESK. V dropped 1 base and J dropped 3 bases, with 21 bases sitting between them. For the CDR3, the DNA is TGTGCCAGCAGCCAAGTTGGGGCAACGGGAGGGAGGTACACTGAAGCTTTCTTT. It codes for CASSQVGATGGRYTEAFF.

V and J are TRBV7-2 and TRBJ2-1, with 9 bases aligning to TRBD2. V was pared by 1 base and J by 4 bases, with 2 bases of the junction left unmatched. Per germline, CDR1 SGHTA and CDR2 FQGNSA. The CDR3 has 15 amino acids. DNA of the CDR3: TGTGCCAGCAGCTTAGAGGCGGGAGGGTACAATGAGCAGTTCTTC. Translating it yields CASSLEAGGYNEQFF.

The V call is TRBV11-2, the J call TRBJ2-3; D gene uncertain. V lost 1 base and J 0 bases, leaving 11 bases between the germline ends. There are 16 residues in the CDR3. Germline V lookup: CDR1 SGHAT, CDR2 FQNNGV. In DNA form, the CDR3 reads TGTGCCAGCAGCTTAGGACCGCCCGGGAGCACAGATACGCAGTATTTT. Its protein product is CASSLGPPGSTDTQYF. The variable domain in full, completed from reference TRBV11-2 and TRBJ2-3, reads EAGVAQSPRYKIIEKRQSVAFWCNPISGHATLYWYQQILGQGPKLLIQFQNNGVVDDSQLPKDRFSAERLKGVDSTLKIQPAKLEDSAVYLCASSLGPPGSTDTQYFGPGTRLTVL.

The rearrangement uses TRBV29-1 and TRBJ2-3, with 15 bases fitting TRBD2. Germline V gene data show CDR1 as SQVTM and CDR2 as ANQGSEA. With 6 bases clipped from V and 7 bases from J, the junction kept 5 bases outside the gene matches. The CDR3 consists of 14 residues. CDR3 in amino acids: CSVGLAGGPNTQYF. Here the CDR3 DNA reads TGCAGCGTCGGACTAGCGGGAGGGCCAAATACGCAGTATTTT.

This chain connects TRBV6-9 to TRBJ2-1, with 8 bases fitting TRBD2. CDR1 and CDR2 (germline): MNHGY, SVAAGI. Trimming at V came to 9 bases and at J to 2 bases, leaving 3 bases not matched to a gene. The CDR3 has 13 amino acids. CDR3 sequence reads: CASRREAYNEQFF. As DNA, the CDR3 is TGTGCCAGTCGGCGGGAGGCCTACAATGAGCAGTTCTTC.

The rearrangement uses TRBV19 and TRBJ2-1, with 8 bases that match TRBD2. Trimming cost V 6 bases and J 7 bases; bases outside gene matches: 14. This CDR3 contains 16 residues. The germline CDR1 and CDR2 sequences are LNHDA and SQIVND (reference sequence). This CDR3 is CASRGKAGVRRNEQFF. CDR3 bases: TGTGCCAGTAGAGGAAAAGCGGGGGTTCGCCGGAATGAGCAGTTCTTC.

V usage is TRBV5-1 and J usage is TRBJ1-2; TRBD1 agrees at 8 bases. Germline CDR1 SGHRS, CDR2 YFSETQ. The CDR3 loop spans 15 amino acids. J gave up 5 bases and V 4 bases, and 10 bases lay outside the gene matches. CDR3 DNA: TGCGCCAGCAGCCCGGGACAGGCCCCCGCGTATGGCTACACCTTC. Amino acid sequence: CASSPGQAPAYGYTF. Filled out from reference TRBV5-1 and TRBJ1-2, the complete variable domain reads KAGVTQTPRYLIKTRGQQVTLSCSPISGHRSVSWYQQTPGQGLQFLFEYFSETQRNKGNFPGRFSGRQFSNSRSEMNVSTLELGDSALYLCASSPGQAPAYGYTFGSGTRLTVV.

For the CDR3, the DNA is TGTGCCAGTAGTTTCCTGGTGGGTTCCTACGAGCAGTACTTC. This translates into CASSFLVGSYEQYF. The chain employs TRBV19 and TRBJ2-7; D is ambiguous. Trimming shortened V by 5 bases and J by 1 base, and 12 bases separated the two germline ends. This CDR3 has 14 amino acids. The V gene's germline CDR1 is LNHDA and CDR2 SQIVND (reference sequence).

The DNA of the CDR3 is TGCAGCTTCGGTCGGGCAGATACGCAGTATTTT. Translating gives CSFGRADTQYF. V is TRBV29-1 and J is TRBJ2-3; D unclear. The V end lost 8 bases, the J end lost 4 bases, and 10 bases lay between the germline ends. Germline V gives CDR1 SQVTM, CDR2 ANQGSEA. The CDR3 length is 11 residues.

CDR3 in amino acids: CASSSRTGIDEAFF. The DNA of the CDR3 is TGTGCCAGCAGCTCTCGGACAGGGATTGATGAAGCTTTCTTT. This sequence joins TRBV7-9 and TRBJ1-1, with 8 nucleotides matching TRBD1. Germline V gives CDR1 SEHNR, CDR2 FQNEAQ (reference sequence). The CDR3 spans 14 residues. J was trimmed by 7 bases and V by 4 bases; bases with no gene match: 8.

The rearrangement joins TRBV2 to TRBJ2-6; D is undetermined. The length of the CDR3 is 17 residues. The V gene lost 6 bases and the J gene lost 0 bases, with 15 bases spanning the gap. CDR1 is SNHLY and CDR2 is FYNNEI in the germline V gene. The CDR3 DNA reads TGTGCCAGCAGGGCGACACGTTTCAGCTCTGGGGCCAACGTCCTGACTTTC. Its translation: CASRATRFSSGANVLTF. Combining the CDR3 with reference TRBV2 and TRBJ2-6 gives the whole variable domain EPEVTQTPSHQVTQMGQEVILRCVPISNHLYFYWYRQILGQKVEFLVSFYNNEISEKSEIFDDQFSVERPDGSNFTLKIRSTKLEDSAMYFCASRATRFSSGANVLTFGAGSRLTVL.

The rearrangement links TRBV28 to TRBJ1-5; no definite D call. The CDR3 loop spans 15 amino acids. Germline V lookup: CDR1 MDHEN, CDR2 SYDVKM. Deletions cut 1 base from V and 0 bases from J, with 7 bases between. CDR3 loop: CASSLFRDSNQPQHF. The CDR3 DNA reads as TGTGCCAGCAGTTTATTCCGGGATAGCAATCAGCCCCAGCATTTT.